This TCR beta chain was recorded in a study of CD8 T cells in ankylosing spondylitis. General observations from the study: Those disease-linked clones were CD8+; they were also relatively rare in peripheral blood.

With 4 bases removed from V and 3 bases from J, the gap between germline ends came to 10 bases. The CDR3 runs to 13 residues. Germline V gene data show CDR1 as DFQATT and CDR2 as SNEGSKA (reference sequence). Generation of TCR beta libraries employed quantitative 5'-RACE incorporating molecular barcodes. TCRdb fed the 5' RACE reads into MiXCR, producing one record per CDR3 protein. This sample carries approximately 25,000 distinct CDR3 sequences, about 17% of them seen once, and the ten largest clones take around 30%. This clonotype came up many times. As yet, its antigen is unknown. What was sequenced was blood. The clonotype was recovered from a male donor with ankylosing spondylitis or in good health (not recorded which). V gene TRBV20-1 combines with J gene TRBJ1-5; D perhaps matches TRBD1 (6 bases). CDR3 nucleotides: TGCAGTGCTATAAGGGGGGACAATCAGCCCCAGCATTTT. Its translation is CSAIRGDNQPQHF.